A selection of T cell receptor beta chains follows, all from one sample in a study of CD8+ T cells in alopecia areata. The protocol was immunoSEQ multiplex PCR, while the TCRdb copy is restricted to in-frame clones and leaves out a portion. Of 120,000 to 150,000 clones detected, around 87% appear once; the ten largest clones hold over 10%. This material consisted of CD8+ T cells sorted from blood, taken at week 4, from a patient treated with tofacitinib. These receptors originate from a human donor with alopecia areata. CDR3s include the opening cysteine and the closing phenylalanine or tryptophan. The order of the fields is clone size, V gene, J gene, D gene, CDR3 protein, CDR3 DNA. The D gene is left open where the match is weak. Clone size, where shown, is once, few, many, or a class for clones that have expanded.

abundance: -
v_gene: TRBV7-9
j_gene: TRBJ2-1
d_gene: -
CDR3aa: CASSLVRGNEQFF
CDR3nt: TGTGCCAGCAGCTTAGTGAGGGGGAATGAGCAGTTCTTC

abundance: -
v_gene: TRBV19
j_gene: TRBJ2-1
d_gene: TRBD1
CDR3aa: CASSMTGSDNEQFF
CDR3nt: TGTGCCAGTAGTATGACAGGGTCTGACAATGAGCAGTTCTTC

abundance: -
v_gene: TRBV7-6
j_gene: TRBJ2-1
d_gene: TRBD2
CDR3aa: CASSRGAGGAYNEQFF
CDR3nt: TGTGCCAGCAGCCGAGGGGCGGGGGGCGCATACAATGAGCAGTTCTTC

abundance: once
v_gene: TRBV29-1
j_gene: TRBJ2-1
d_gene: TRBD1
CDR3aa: CSVEEKTGGGQFF
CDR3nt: TGCAGCGTTGAAGAGAAAACAGGGGGTGGGCAGTTCTTC

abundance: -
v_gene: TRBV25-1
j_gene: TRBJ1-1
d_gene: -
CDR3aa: CASSELGPGNTEAFF
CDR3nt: TGTGCCAGCAGTGAATTGGGGCCGGGAAACACTGAAGCTTTCTTT

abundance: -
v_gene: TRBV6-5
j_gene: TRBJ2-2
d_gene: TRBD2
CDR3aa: CASLKGLAAVEELFF
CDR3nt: TGTGCCAGTCTCAAGGGACTAGCGGCCGTGGAGGAGCTGTTTTTT

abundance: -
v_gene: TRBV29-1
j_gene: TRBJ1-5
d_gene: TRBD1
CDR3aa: CSVDLGQGNQPQHF
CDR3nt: TGCAGCGTTGATTTGGGACAGGGGAATCAGCCCCAGCATTTT

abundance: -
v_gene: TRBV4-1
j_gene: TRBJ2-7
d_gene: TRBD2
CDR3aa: CASSQTRLAGEQYF
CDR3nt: TGCGCCAGCAGCCAAACCCGACTAGCGGGTGAGCAGTACTTC

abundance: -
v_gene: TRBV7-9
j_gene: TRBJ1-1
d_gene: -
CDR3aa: CASSPGTAEAFF
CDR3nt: TGTGCCAGCAGCCCCGGGACGGCTGAAGCTTTCTTT

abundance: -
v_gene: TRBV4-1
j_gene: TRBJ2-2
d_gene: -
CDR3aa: CASSQAHPNTGELFF
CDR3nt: TGCGCCAGCAGCCAAGCCCACCCGAACACCGGGGAGCTGTTTTTT

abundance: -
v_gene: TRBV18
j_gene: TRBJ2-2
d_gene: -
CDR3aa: CASSPPSRGNTGELFF
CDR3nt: TGTGCCAGCTCACCACCGAGCAGGGGGAACACCGGGGAGCTGTTTTTT

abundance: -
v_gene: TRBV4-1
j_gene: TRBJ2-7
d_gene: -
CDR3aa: CASSQDSGLGEQYF
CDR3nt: TGCGCCAGCAGCCAAGATTCCGGTCTAGGCGAGCAGTACTTC

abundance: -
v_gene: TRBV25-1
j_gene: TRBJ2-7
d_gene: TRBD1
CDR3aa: CASSGPGQSLYEQYF
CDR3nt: TGTGCCAGCAGTGGGCCGGGACAGTCGCTCTACGAGCAGTACTTC

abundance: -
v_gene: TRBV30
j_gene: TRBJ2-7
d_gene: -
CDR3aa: CACFQGGISYEQYF
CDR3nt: TGTGCCTGTTTCCAGGGGGGGATTTCCTACGAGCAGTACTTC

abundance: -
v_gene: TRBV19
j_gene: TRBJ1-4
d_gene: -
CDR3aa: CASSISSTNEKLFF
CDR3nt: TGTGCCAGTAGTATTTCGTCAACTAATGAAAAACTGTTTTTT

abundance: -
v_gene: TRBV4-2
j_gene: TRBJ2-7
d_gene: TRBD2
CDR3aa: CASSQASGGGSYEQYF
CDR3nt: TGTGCCAGCAGCCAAGCTAGCGGGGGGGGATCCTACGAGCAGTACTTC

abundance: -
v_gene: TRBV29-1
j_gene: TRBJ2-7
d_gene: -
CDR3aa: CSVESAADYEQYF
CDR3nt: TGCAGCGTTGAGTCAGCCGCTGACTACGAGCAGTACTTC

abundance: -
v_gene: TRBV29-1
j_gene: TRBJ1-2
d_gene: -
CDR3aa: CSAELLGAVEYLGYTF
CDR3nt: TGCAGCGCTGAGCTCCTAGGGGCAGTTGAATACCTTGGCTACACCTTC

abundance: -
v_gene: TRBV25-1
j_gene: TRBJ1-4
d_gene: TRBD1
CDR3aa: CAHASLGTEGEKLFF
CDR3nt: TGTGCCCACGCTTCCCTCGGGACAGAGGGGGAAAAACTGTTTTTT

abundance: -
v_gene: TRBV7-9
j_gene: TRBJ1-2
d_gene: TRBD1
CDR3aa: CASSHGQGDGYTF
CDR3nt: TGTGCCAGCAGCCACGGACAGGGAGATGGCTACACCTTC

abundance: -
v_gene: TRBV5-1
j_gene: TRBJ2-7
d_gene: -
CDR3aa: CASSPGRAGYEQYF
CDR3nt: TGCGCCAGCAGCCCAGGACGGGCAGGCTACGAGCAGTACTTC

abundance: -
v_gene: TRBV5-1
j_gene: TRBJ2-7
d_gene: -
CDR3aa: CASGSGTGTYEQYF
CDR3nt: TGCGCCAGCGGCTCGGGAACAGGGACCTACGAGCAGTACTTC

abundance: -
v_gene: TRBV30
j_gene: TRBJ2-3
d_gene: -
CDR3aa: CAWSVFGGGQDTQYF
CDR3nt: TGTGCCTGGAGTGTTTTTGGCGGTGGCCAAGATACGCAGTATTTT

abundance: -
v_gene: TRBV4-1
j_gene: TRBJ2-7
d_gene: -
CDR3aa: CASSQGDGAWDEQYF
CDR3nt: TGCGCCAGCAGCCAAGGGGACGGAGCGTGGGACGAGCAGTACTTC

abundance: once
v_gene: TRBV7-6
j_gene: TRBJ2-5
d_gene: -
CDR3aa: CASSLVPDGTYF
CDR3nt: TGTGCCAGCAGCTTAGTCCCCGACGGGACTTACTTC

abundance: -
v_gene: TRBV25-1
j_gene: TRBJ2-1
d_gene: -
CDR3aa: CASSELGRGVDNEQFF
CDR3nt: TGTGCCAGCAGTGAATTGGGCAGGGGGGTCGACAATGAGCAGTTCTTC

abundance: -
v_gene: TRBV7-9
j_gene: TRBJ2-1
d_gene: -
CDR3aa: CASSSGWDNEQFF
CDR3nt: TGTGCCAGCAGCTCCGGATGGGACAATGAGCAGTTCTTC

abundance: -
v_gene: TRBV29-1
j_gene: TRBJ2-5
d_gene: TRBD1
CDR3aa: CSVEFPTGGPETQYF
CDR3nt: TGCAGCGTTGAATTCCCGACAGGGGGCCCAGAGACCCAGTACTTC

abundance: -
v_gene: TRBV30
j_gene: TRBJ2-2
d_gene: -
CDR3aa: CAWSVLGPGELFF
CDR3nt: TGTGCCTGGAGTGTATTGGGGCCCGGGGAGCTGTTTTTT

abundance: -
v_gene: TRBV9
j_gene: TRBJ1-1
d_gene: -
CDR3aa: CASSVSGGNTEAFF
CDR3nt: TGTGCCAGCAGCGTAAGTGGAGGGAACACTGAAGCTTTCTTT

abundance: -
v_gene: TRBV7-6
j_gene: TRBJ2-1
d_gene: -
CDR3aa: CASSLGPYYNEQFF
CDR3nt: TGTGCCAGCAGCTTAGGACCGTACTACAATGAGCAGTTCTTC

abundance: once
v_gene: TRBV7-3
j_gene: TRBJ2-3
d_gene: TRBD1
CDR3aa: CASSPLGTGGTDTQYF
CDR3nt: TGTGCCAGCAGCCCACTCGGGACAGGGGGCACAGATACGCAGTATTTT

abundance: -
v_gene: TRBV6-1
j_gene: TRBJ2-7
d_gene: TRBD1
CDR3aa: CASSELQGDRREQYF
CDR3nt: TGTGCCAGCAGCGAATTACAGGGGGACCGTCGGGAGCAGTACTTC

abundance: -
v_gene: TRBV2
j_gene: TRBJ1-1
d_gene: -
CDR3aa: CASPGRAFF
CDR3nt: TGTGCCAGTCCGGGGAGAGCTTTCTTT

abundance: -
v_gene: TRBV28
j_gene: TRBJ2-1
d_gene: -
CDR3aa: CASSRHGQYQFF
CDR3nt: TGTGCCAGCAGTCGCCACGGACAGTACCAGTTCTTC

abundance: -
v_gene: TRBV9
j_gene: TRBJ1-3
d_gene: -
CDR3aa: CASSATALSGNTIYF
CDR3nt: TGTGCCAGCAGCGCCACAGCTCTCTCTGGAAACACCATATATTTT

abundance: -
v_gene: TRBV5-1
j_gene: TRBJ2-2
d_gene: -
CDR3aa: CASSLQGTRELFF
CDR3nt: TGCGCCAGCAGCTTACAGGGCACTAGGGAGCTGTTTTTT

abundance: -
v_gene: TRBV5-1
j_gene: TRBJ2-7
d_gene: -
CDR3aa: CASTFDSLGSYEQYF
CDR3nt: TGCGCCAGCACCTTCGATAGTTTGGGAAGCTACGAGCAGTACTTC

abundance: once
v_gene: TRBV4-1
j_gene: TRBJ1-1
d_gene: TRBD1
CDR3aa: CASSQAQGVPQAFF
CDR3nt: TGCGCCAGCAGCCAAGCTCAGGGGGTCCCTCAAGCTTTCTTT

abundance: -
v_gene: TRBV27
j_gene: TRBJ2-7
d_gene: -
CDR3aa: CASSSPPGEQYF
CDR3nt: TGTGCCAGCAGTTCCCCTCCGGGTGAGCAGTACTTC

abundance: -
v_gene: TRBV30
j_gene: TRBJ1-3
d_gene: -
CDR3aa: CAWRRVASGNTIYF
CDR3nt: TGTGCCTGGAGAAGGGTGGCCTCTGGAAACACCATATATTTT

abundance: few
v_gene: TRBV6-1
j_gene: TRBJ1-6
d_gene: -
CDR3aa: CASSEWVSDYNSPLHF
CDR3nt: TGTGCCAGCAGTGAATGGGTCAGCGACTATAATTCACCCCTCCACTTT

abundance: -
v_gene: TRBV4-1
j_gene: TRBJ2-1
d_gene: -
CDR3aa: CASSQGSGEQFF
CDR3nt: TGCGCCAGCAGCCAGGGGTCCGGTGAGCAGTTCTTC

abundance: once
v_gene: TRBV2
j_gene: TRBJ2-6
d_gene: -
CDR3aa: CASGSFGTLTTGANVLTF
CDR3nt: TGTGCCAGCGGGAGCTTCGGCACCTTGACCACTGGGGCCAACGTCCTGACTTTC

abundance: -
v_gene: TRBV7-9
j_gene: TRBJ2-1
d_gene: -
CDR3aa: CASSLESSYNEQFF
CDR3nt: TGTGCCAGCAGCTTAGAGAGCTCCTACAATGAGCAGTTCTTC